One sample yielded the 21 T cell receptor beta chains listed below, sequenced in a study of T cell responses to AZD1222 COVID-19 vaccine. The method was immunoSEQ multiplex PCR; TCRdb's version includes in-frame clones alone and lacks a portion of them. The sample carries about 120,000 clones, about 93% recorded once. The starting material was peripheral blood, obtained 28 days after the second AZD1222 dose. These TCRs come from an adult who received the AZD1222 COVID-19 vaccine.

This chain joins TRBV6-5 and TRBJ1-2; tentatively, D is TRBD1 (5 bases). CDR3 length: 14 amino acids. V lost 7 bases to trimming and J lost 4 bases, with 16 bases between them. Per the germline V gene, CDR1 is MNHEY and CDR2 is SVGAGI. The chain's CDR3 is CASNRQPVGYGYTF. The CDR3 DNA is TGTGCCAGCAACCGACAGCCGGTGGGCTATGGCTACACCTTC.

The rearrangement joins TRBV7-2 to TRBJ1-1; tentative D call: TRBD1 (6 bases). The CDR3 runs 14 residues. V was cut by 5 bases and J by 2 bases, with 12 bases left in between. Germline V lookup: CDR1 SGHTA, CDR2 FQGNSA. Here the CDR3 reads CASSPLGGNTEAFF. The CDR3 DNA is TGTGCCAGCAGCCCCCTCGGGGGCAACACTGAAGCTTTCTTT.

The V call is TRBV9, the J call TRBJ2-4, with D perhaps given as TRBD1 or TRBD2 (5 bases each). The V and J ends lost 0 bases and 1 base respectively, with 20 bases between them. The CDR3 covers 19 residues. Germline V gives CDR1 SGDLS, CDR2 YYNGEE. The CDR3 sequence is CASSVDSTGYEGAKNIQYF. CDR3 DNA sequence: TGTGCCAGCAGCGTAGATTCCACAGGATACGAGGGGGCCAAAAACATTCAGTACTTC.

In DNA, the CDR3 is TGTGCCAGCAGTTACATCCTCGGTGGAGGGTCGGGACTCGACAATCAGCCCCAGCATTTT. Translation: CASSYILGGGSGLDNQPQHF. The V gene is TRBV6-2 or TRBV6-3, the J gene TRBJ1-5, with D maybe TRBD1 (5 bases). The CDR3 is made up of 20 amino acids. Germline V gives CDR1 MNHEY, CDR2 SVGEGT. Trimming took off 2 bases at V and 3 bases at J, with 26 bases between the two ends.

The gene calls are TRBV12-5 and TRBJ2-7; tentative D call: TRBD1 (5 bases). The V end was cut by 2 bases, the J end by 5 bases, with 16 bases between. The CDR3 covers 15 residues. Germline V gene sequence: CDR1 LGHNT, CDR2 FRNRAP. CDR3 in amino acids: CASGLSPAGRHEQYF. The CDR3 DNA follows: TGTGCTAGTGGTTTGTCCCCAGCAGGGCGACACGAGCAGTACTTC. The complete variable domain, with remaining parts taken from reference TRBV12-5 and TRBJ2-7, reads DARVTQTPRHKVTEMGQEVTMRCQPILGHNTVFWYRQTMMQGLELLAYFRNRAPLDDSGMPKDRFSAEMPDATLATLKIQPSEPRDSAVYFCASGLSPAGRHEQYFGPGTRLTVT.

The chain joins TRBV6-2 or TRBV6-3 to TRBJ2-4; 10 nucleotides line up with TRBD2. With 5 bases clipped from V and 0 bases from J, the junction kept 19 bases outside the gene matches. The germline V gene has CDR1 MNHEY and CDR2 SVGEGT. This CDR3 spans 21 amino acids. Here the CDR3 reads CASSHPAALAGALGAKNIQYF. The CDR3 nucleotides are TGTGCCAGCAGTCACCCCGCGGCGCTAGCGGGGGCCCTAGGAGCCAAAAACATTCAGTACTTC.

The rearrangement uses TRBV7-9 and TRBJ2-1; 11 bases agree with TRBD2. Germline loops: CDR1 SEHNR, CDR2 FQNEAQ (reference sequence). This CDR3 region has 14 residues. With V trimmed by 5 bases and J by 10 bases, 7 bases remained unmatched. CDR3 protein: CASSGSGGAAEQFF. The DNA of the CDR3 is TGTGCCAGCAGCGGTAGCGGGGGGGCCGCGGAGCAGTTCTTC.

V gene TRBV5-5 combines with J gene TRBJ1-2, with 7 bases fitting TRBD1. The CDR3 has 15 residues. V was clipped by 0 bases and J by 8 bases; unmatched bases: 10. Germline lookup yields CDR1 SGHKS and CDR2 YYEKEE (reference sequence). CDR3: CASSLGGYRGGGYTF. CDR3 coding DNA: TGTGCCAGCAGCTTGGGGGGATACAGGGGTGGCGGCTACACCTTC.

The rearrangement links TRBV5-1 to TRBJ1-1; 7 bases fit TRBD1. Germline CDR1 and CDR2: SGHRS and YFSETQ. The CDR3 totals 13 residues. With V trimmed by 6 bases and J by 6 bases, 8 bases remained unmatched. CDR3 nucleotides: TGCGCCAGCAACAGTCCAGGGGGATCTGAAGCTTTCTTT. It encodes CASNSPGGSEAFF.

The V and J genes are TRBV4-2 and TRBJ1-1, with no clear D. Trimming shortened V by 0 bases and J by 8 bases, and 10 bases separated the two germline ends. This CDR3 comprises 13 residues. Germline lookup yields CDR1 LGHNA and CDR2 YNFKEQ. The CDR3: CASSQDSNGEAFF. In DNA, the CDR3 is TGTGCCAGCAGCCAAGACTCCAACGGGGAAGCTTTCTTT.

The CDR3 sequence: CASSPGLEIDEQYF. CDR3 bases: TGTGCCAGCTCACCGGGACTAGAAATAGACGAGCAGTACTTC. The V gene is TRBV18, the J gene TRBJ2-7; 8 nucleotides match TRBD2. The CDR3 length is 14 residues. V shed 3 bases and J 5 bases; nucleotides not matched to a gene: 6. Germline assignment: CDR1 KGHSH and CDR2 LQKENI. The full variable domain, completed using reference TRBV18 and TRBJ2-7, is NAGVMQNPRHLVRRRGQEARLRCSPMKGHSHVYWYRQLPEEGLKFMVYLQKENIIDESGMPKERFSAEFPKEGPSILRIQQVVRGDSAAYFCASSPGLEIDEQYFGPGTRLTVT.

This chain joins TRBV15 and TRBJ1-5; D gene ambiguous. V lost 2 bases and J 6 bases, leaving 8 bases between the germline ends. The length of the CDR3 is 13 residues. Germline V gene sequence: CDR1 LNHNV, CDR2 YYDKDF (reference sequence). The DNA for the CDR3 is TGTGCCACCAGCAGAAACTTGGGTCAGCCCCAGCATTTT. As protein: CATSRNLGQPQHF.

The V call is TRBV11-3, the J call TRBJ2-3, with 11 bases aligning to TRBD2. Germline trimming cut 2 bases from V and 6 bases from J; bases unmatched to any gene: 4. This CDR3 comprises 15 residues. Germline CDR1 SGHNT, CDR2 YENEEA. CDR3 nucleotides: TGTGCCAGCAGCTTAACTAGCGGGAGCGGGGATACGCAGTATTTT. This translates into CASSLTSGSGDTQYF.

The chain is built from TRBV5-6 and TRBJ1-2; D perhaps matches TRBD1 (6 bases). The germline gives CDR1 SGHDT, CDR2 YYEEEE. CDR3 length: 17 residues. Deletions cut 2 bases from V and 4 bases from J, with 21 bases between. The CDR3 is CASSFPQQGSIVYGYTF. CDR3 DNA sequence: TGTGCCAGCAGCTTTCCCCAACAGGGATCTATCGTCTATGGCTACACCTTC.

The rearrangement uses TRBV6-5 and TRBJ2-1, with 9 bases lining up with TRBD2. V lost 6 bases to trimming and J lost 8 bases; unmatched junction nucleotides: 11. Germline assignment: CDR1 MNHEY and CDR2 SVGAGI. The CDR3 runs 15 residues. CDR3 nucleotides: TGTGCCAGCAGCAAGCGGGGGGCTGCTACCCATGAGCAGTTCTTC. This translates into CASSKRGAATHEQFF.

V and J are TRBV6-5 and TRBJ2-2, with D hard to call. The germline gives CDR1 MNHEY, CDR2 SVGAGI. CDR3 size: 15 residues. The V gene lost 2 bases and the J gene lost 4 bases, with 11 bases spanning the gap. CDR3 sequence (DNA): TGTGCCAGCAGTTACAGAATATCCTCCACCGGGGAGCTGTTTTTT. Its protein is CASSYRISSTGELFF.

J is TRBJ1-1 and V is TRBV6-5; 8 nucleotides line up with TRBD1. The CDR3 loop spans 16 amino acids. With V trimmed by 4 bases and J by 5 bases, 12 bases remained unmatched. The germline CDR1 and CDR2 sequences are MNHEY and SVGAGI. The CDR3 here is CASSFRQGWGRTEAFF. The CDR3 region has the DNA TGTGCCAGCAGTTTTCGACAGGGGTGGGGGAGGACTGAAGCTTTCTTT.

CDR3 amino acids: CASSQTASSGNTIYF. The CDR3 bases are TGTGCCAGCAGCCAAACGGCCTCCTCTGGAAACACCATATATTTT. V usage is TRBV7-3 and J usage is TRBJ1-3; D gene unclear. Germline V gene sequence: CDR1 SGHTA, CDR2 FQGTGA. This CDR3 has 15 residues. Trimming removed 5 bases from V and 0 bases from J, with 11 bases in between.

The chain couples TRBV6-4 to TRBJ2-2; TRBD2 might be the D (5 bases). The CDR3 is 12 residues long. The V gene lost 8 bases and the J gene lost 6 bases, with 10 bases spanning the gap. Germline CDR1 and CDR2: MRHNA and SNTAGT. For the CDR3, the DNA is TGTGCCAGCCACGGGGTAGCCGGGGAGCTGTTTTTT. Its translation is CASHGVAGELFF.

This chain joins TRBV5-5 and TRBJ2-1; TRBD2 matches 9 bases. The CDR3 has 17 amino acids. V shed 1 base, J shed 4 bases, and the junction held 9 bases outside the gene matches. Germline assignment: CDR1 SGHKS and CDR2 YYEKEE (reference sequence). The CDR3 protein is CASSLTSGRGRYNEQFF. The CDR3, as DNA: TGTGCCAGCAGCTTGACTAGCGGGCGGGGGAGGTACAATGAGCAGTTCTTC.

The chain employs TRBV6-2 or TRBV6-3 and TRBJ2-3; possibly TRBD2 for D (5 bases). The CDR3 is 19 amino acids. V lost 0 bases and J lost 0, with 19 bases in between. CDR1 is MNHEY, CDR2 SVGEGT, per germline. The CDR3 here is CASSYSMVGGASSTDTQYF. As DNA, the CDR3 is TGTGCCAGCAGTTACTCGATGGTCGGAGGAGCTTCTAGCACAGATACGCAGTATTTT.